These T cell receptor beta chains were read from a single sample in a study of cytomegalovirus exposure and HLA in healthy donors. Only in-frame clones appear in the TCRdb table, and some are missing; sequencing was by immunoSEQ multiplex PCR. This sample yields 120,000 or so clones, of which over 50% are seen a single time; approximately 8.5% belongs to the top ten. Sequencing input: PBMCs. The origin of the receptors is a woman between 40 and 50 years old in good health and CMV-seropositive. Both conserved end residues are part of each CDR3. Each record gives: clone size, D gene, J gene, V gene, CDR3 protein, CDR3 DNA. D genes are given only for firm matches. Where a row states a size, it is once, few, many or the class of an expanded clone; other rows omit it.

NA	TRBD2	TRBJ2-7	TRBV28	CASRLGLASYEQYF	TGTGCCAGCAGACTGGGACTAGCGTCCTACGAGCAGTACTTC
NA	TRBD1	TRBJ2-3	TRBV5-6	CASSPGQPDTQYF	TGTGCCAGCAGCCCGGGACAGCCAGATACGCAGTATTTT
NA	TRBD1	TRBJ1-4	TRBV6-5	CASSWDRGNEKLFF	TGTGCCAGCAGTTGGGACAGGGGTAATGAAAAACTGTTTTTT
once	TRBD2	TRBJ2-5	TRBV5-8	CASSLGAGGALETQYF	TGTGCCAGCAGCTTGGGGGCCGGGGGGGCTTTGGAGACCCAGTACTTC
few	TRBD1	TRBJ1-1	TRBV6-5	CASRNVEGADTEAFF	TGTGCCAGCAGGAACGTAGAGGGGGCGGACACTGAAGCTTTCTTT
NA	TRBD2	TRBJ2-1	TRBV10-2	CASSELAVSYNEQFF	TGCGCCAGCAGTGAACTAGCGGTCTCCTACAATGAGCAGTTCTTC
NA	NA	TRBJ2-1	TRBV5-1	CASSLGDRVGDEQFF	TGCGCCAGCAGCTTGGGGGATAGGGTGGGAGATGAGCAGTTCTTC
NA	TRBD1	TRBJ1-3	TRBV2	CASSPQGAGGNTIYF	TGTGCCAGCAGCCCGCAGGGGGCGGGTGGAAACACCATATATTTT
NA	NA	TRBJ2-3	TRBV7-4	CASSPLLVYVSTDTQYF	TGTGCCAGCAGCCCCCTCTTGGTCTATGTGAGCACAGATACGCAGTATTTT
NA	TRBD1	TRBJ2-7	TRBV28	CASTRTGLAYEQYF	TGTGCCAGCACCCGGACAGGTCTTGCCTACGAGCAGTACTTC
NA	NA	TRBJ2-7	TRBV20-1	CSARGQTQQYF	TGCAGTGCTAGAGGACAGACTCAGCAGTACTTC
NA	TRBD2	TRBJ2-1	TRBV7-9	CASSLETGTIGTNEQFF	TGTGCCAGCAGCTTAGAGACCGGGACTATTGGGACCAATGAGCAGTTCTTC
NA	NA	TRBJ2-7	TRBV6-5	CASSFEGGSYEQYF	TGTGCCAGCAGTTTTGAGGGAGGCTCCTACGAGCAGTACTTC
few	TRBD1	TRBJ2-6	TRBV5-1	CASSLTGDGANVLTF	TGCGCCAGCAGCTTAACAGGGGACGGGGCCAACGTCCTGACTTTC
NA	NA	TRBJ2-7	TRBV9	CASSVALATRESEQYF	TGTGCCAGCAGCGTAGCTTTAGCAACGAGGGAGTCCGAGCAGTACTTC
NA	NA	TRBJ1-5	TRBV2	CASRTSVGSHQPQHF	TGTGCCAGCAGAACGTCAGTGGGTAGCCATCAGCCCCAGCATTTT
NA	NA	TRBJ2-7	TRBV28	CASSLGRGDGGYEQYF	TGTGCCAGCAGTTTAGGAAGGGGCGATGGAGGGTACGAGCAGTACTTC
NA	NA	TRBJ2-1	TRBV19	CASSLIYNEQFF	TGTGCCAGTAGCCTTATTTACAATGAGCAGTTCTTC
NA	TRBD1	TRBJ1-6	TRBV18	CASSAGTGASNSPLHF	TGTGCCAGCTCCGCCGGGACAGGGGCCTCTAATTCACCCCTCCACTTT
once	NA	TRBJ2-5	TRBV9	CASSVGGGLRAQETQYF	TGTGCCAGCAGCGTAGGTGGCGGCCTCAGGGCCCAAGAGACCCAGTACTTC
NA	TRBD1	TRBJ1-1	TRBV4-1	CASSYTPDRVFNTEAFF	TGCGCCAGCAGCTATACCCCGGACAGGGTCTTTAACACTGAAGCTTTCTTT
few	TRBD2	TRBJ2-7	TRBV7-2	CASSLVGLAGGSYEQYF	TGTGCCAGCAGCTTAGTGGGACTAGCGGGGGGCTCCTACGAGCAGTACTTC
NA	TRBD1	TRBJ1-1	TRBV28	CASPGQGDPMNTEAFF	TGTGCCAGCCCCGGACAGGGAGACCCGATGAACACTGAAGCTTTCTTT
NA	NA	TRBJ2-1	TRBV6-1	CASKMEGNEQFF	TGTGCCAGCAAAATGGAGGGGAATGAGCAGTTCTTC
few	NA	TRBJ2-1	TRBV27	CASSPDRAGGRPYNEQFF	TGTGCCAGCAGTCCCGATCGAGCAGGGGGGCGTCCCTACAATGAGCAGTTCTTC
few	TRBD1	TRBJ1-2	TRBV5-6	CASSPEGQGNYGYTF	TGTGCCAGCAGCCCGGAGGGACAGGGTAACTATGGCTACACCTTC
once	NA	TRBJ2-5	TRBV5-1	CASSPGDQETQYF	TGCGCCAGCAGCCCGGGTGACCAAGAGACCCAGTACTTC
once	NA	TRBJ1-2	TRBV5-6	CASSLALGYTF	TGTGCCAGCAGCTTGGCACTGGGCTACACCTTC
few	NA	TRBJ1-2	TRBV12-5	CASGLPQWGYTF	TGTGCTAGTGGTTTGCCCCAGTGGGGCTACACCTTC
NA	TRBD1	TRBJ1-4	TRBV7-9	CASSLGTGMGEKLFF	TGTGCCAGCAGCTTAGGGACAGGGATGGGCGAAAAACTGTTTTTT
NA	NA	TRBJ2-3	TRBV23-1	CASSTSIEAGPDTQYF	TGCGCCAGCAGCACATCTATCGAGGCGGGGCCAGATACGCAGTATTTT
few	TRBD1	TRBJ1-2	TRBV18	CASSPRGQVATNYGYTF	TGTGCCAGCTCACCGAGGGGACAGGTGGCCACCAACTATGGCTACACCTTC
NA	TRBD1	TRBJ1-1	TRBV13	CASSLGGGPEAFF	TGTGCCAGCAGCTTAGGAGGGGGCCCTGAAGCTTTCTTT
once	NA	TRBJ2-6	TRBV7-2	CASSLGSGANVLTF	TGTGCCAGCAGCCTCGGGTCTGGGGCCAACGTCCTGACTTTC
NA	TRBD2	TRBJ2-1	TRBV7-2	CASSLGGGGGYNEQFF	TGTGCCAGCAGCTTAGGGGGCGGGGGGGGCTACAATGAGCAGTTCTTC
NA	NA	TRBJ2-2	TRBV19	CASRNRQGTGELFF	TGTGCCAGTAGAAACCGTCAGGGAACCGGGGAGCTGTTTTTT
NA	NA	TRBJ1-2	TRBV30	CAWSLGRGGYTF	TGTGCCTGGAGCTTAGGTAGGGGTGGCTACACCTTC
few	NA	TRBJ2-1	TRBV18	CASSLGHSGGSYNEQFF	TGTGCCAGCTCACTAGGACATTCTGGAGGGTCCTACAATGAGCAGTTCTTC
few	TRBD2	TRBJ2-3	TRBV18	CASSPGTSGADTQYF	TGTGCCAGCTCACCAGGGACTAGCGGGGCAGATACGCAGTATTTT
once	TRBD1	TRBJ2-7	TRBV6-6	CASRTGTGEYEQYF	TGTGCCAGCAGAACCGGGACAGGGGAATACGAGCAGTACTTC
NA	TRBD1	TRBJ1-3	TRBV9	CASSSTGVGNTIYF	TGTGCCAGCAGCTCGACAGGGGTCGGAAACACCATATATTTT
NA	NA	TRBJ2-5	TRBV9	CASSVPRGSLKQETQYF	TGTGCCAGCAGCGTCCCTCGGGGTTCCTTAAAACAAGAGACCCAGTACTTC
NA	NA	TRBJ1-2	TRBV30	CAHDRVNYGYTF	TGTGCCCACGACAGAGTAAACTATGGCTACACCTTC
NA	NA	TRBJ2-2	TRBV27	CASSVPTGELFF	TGTGCCAGCAGTGTCCCAACCGGGGAGCTGTTTTTT
NA	NA	TRBJ2-6	TRBV19	CASTLRGSGANVLTF	TGTGCCAGTACCCTCCGGGGGTCCGGGGCCAACGTCCTGACTTTC
few	TRBD2	TRBJ2-1	TRBV13	CASSPRTSGIYNEQFF	TGTGCCAGCAGCCCGAGGACTAGCGGGATCTACAATGAGCAGTTCTTC
few	TRBD1	TRBJ1-1	TRBV27	CASSPGQGNTEAFF	TGTGCCAGCAGCCCCGGACAGGGAAACACTGAAGCTTTCTTT
NA	NA	TRBJ2-2	TRBV5-1	CASSLGTTINTGELFF	TGCGCCAGCAGCTTGGGGACTACGATAAACACCGGGGAGCTGTTTTTT
NA	NA	TRBJ1-4	TRBV6-5	CASSMGRGNEKLFF	TGTGCCAGCAGCATGGGCAGGGGTAATGAAAAACTGTTTTTT
NA	NA	TRBJ1-2	TRBV30	CAWSLQGHYGYTF	TGTGCCTGGAGTTTACAGGGTCACTATGGCTACACCTTC
NA	TRBD1	TRBJ1-6	TRBV2	CASSERTGANSPLHF	TGTGCCAGCAGTGAAAGGACAGGGGCTAATTCACCCCTCCACTTT
NA	NA	TRBJ2-7	TRBV5-1	CASSWITGSAYEQYF	TGCGCCAGCAGCTGGATAACAGGGTCTGCCTACGAGCAGTACTTC
NA	NA	TRBJ1-4	TRBV19	CASSIGQGGSEKLFF	TGTGCCAGTAGTATAGGGCAGGGCGGTTCTGAAAAACTGTTTTTT
NA	TRBD2	TRBJ2-3	TRBV29-1	CSVGGTSGRTDTQYF	TGCAGCGTTGGGGGGACTAGCGGGAGAACAGATACGCAGTATTTT
NA	NA	TRBJ1-1	TRBV9	CASSVGAGMDTEAFF	TGTGCCAGCAGCGTAGGTGCGGGAATGGACACTGAAGCTTTCTTT